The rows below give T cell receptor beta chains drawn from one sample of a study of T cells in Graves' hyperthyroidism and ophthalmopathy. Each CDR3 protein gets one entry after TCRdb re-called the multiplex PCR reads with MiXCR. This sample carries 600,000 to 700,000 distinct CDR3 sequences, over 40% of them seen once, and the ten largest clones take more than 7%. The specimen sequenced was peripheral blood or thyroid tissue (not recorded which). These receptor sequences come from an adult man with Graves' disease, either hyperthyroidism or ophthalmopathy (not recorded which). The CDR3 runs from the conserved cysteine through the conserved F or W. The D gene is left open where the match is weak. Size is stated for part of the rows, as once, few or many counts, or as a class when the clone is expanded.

CDR3nt: TGTGCCTGGAGTGTTCGGCAGCAAGAGACCCAGTACTTC
CDR3aa: CAWSVRQQETQYF
d_gene: -
j_gene: TRBJ2-5
abundance: -
v_gene: TRBV7-3

CDR3nt: TGTGCCAGCAGCTTGGGGATGAGTACTGAAGCTTTCTTT
CDR3aa: CASSLGMSTEAFF
d_gene: -
j_gene: TRBJ1-1
abundance: few
v_gene: TRBV7-9

CDR3nt: TGTGCCACGGAGGGGAGCGGCGAGCAGTACTTC
CDR3aa: CATEGSGEQYF
d_gene: -
j_gene: TRBJ2-7
abundance: few
v_gene: TRBV11-2

CDR3nt: TGTGCCACCAGTGATTTCGGGACAGGGGGCCGAGAGACCCAGTACTTC
CDR3aa: CATSDFGTGGRETQYF
d_gene: TRBD1
j_gene: TRBJ2-5
abundance: many
v_gene: TRBV24-1

CDR3nt: TGTGCCAGCAGTAAAGGGACTTTGGGCTACACCTTC
CDR3aa: CASSKGTLGYTF
d_gene: -
j_gene: TRBJ1-2
abundance: many
v_gene: TRBV2

CDR3nt: TGTGCCACCAGTGATGGGGCCCAGGGGAACGGCTACACCTTC
CDR3aa: CATSDGAQGNGYTF
d_gene: -
j_gene: TRBJ1-2
abundance: -
v_gene: TRBV24-1

CDR3nt: TGTGCCAGCAGCCCCAGTCCTGCGGGAATACAAGAGACCCAGTACTTC
CDR3aa: CASSPSPAGIQETQYF
d_gene: -
j_gene: TRBJ2-5
abundance: -
v_gene: TRBV7-8

CDR3nt: TGCAGTGCTAGAGGCATTCAAGGTGGACAGGGGGCGCCGGATCAGCCCCAGCATTTT
CDR3aa: CSARGIQGGQGAPDQPQHF
d_gene: TRBD1
j_gene: TRBJ1-5
abundance: -
v_gene: TRBV20-1

CDR3nt: TGTGCCAGCAGTTCAAGGACAGGCTGGCATGGCTACACCTTC
CDR3aa: CASSSRTGWHGYTF
d_gene: TRBD1
j_gene: TRBJ1-2
abundance: -
v_gene: TRBV28

CDR3nt: TGTGCCAGCAGCTTAGAGGTCGACACTAGAGCTTTCTTT
CDR3aa: CASSLEVDTRAFF
d_gene: -
j_gene: TRBJ1-1
abundance: -
v_gene: TRBV7-9

CDR3nt: TGTGCCTGGAGTATAGATAACACCATATATTTT
CDR3aa: CAWSIDNTIYF
d_gene: -
j_gene: TRBJ1-3
abundance: -
v_gene: TRBV30